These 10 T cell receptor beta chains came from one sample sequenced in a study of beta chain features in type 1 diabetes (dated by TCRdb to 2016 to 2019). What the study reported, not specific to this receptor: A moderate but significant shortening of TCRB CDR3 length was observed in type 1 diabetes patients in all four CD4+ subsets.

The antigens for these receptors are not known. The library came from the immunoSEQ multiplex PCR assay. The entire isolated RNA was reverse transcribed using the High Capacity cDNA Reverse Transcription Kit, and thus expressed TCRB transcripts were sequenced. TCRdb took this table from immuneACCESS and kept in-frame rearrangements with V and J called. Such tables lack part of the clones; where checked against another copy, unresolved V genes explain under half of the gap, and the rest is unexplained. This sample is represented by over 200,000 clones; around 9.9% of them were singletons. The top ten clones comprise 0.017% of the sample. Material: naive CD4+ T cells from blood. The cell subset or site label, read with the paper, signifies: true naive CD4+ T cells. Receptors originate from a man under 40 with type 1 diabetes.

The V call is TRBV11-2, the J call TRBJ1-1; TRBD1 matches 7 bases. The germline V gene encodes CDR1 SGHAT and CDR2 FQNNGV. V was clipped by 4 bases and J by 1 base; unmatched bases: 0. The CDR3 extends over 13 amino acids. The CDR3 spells CASSSGGNTEAFF. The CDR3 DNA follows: TGTGCCAGCAGCTCAGGGGGGAACACTGAAGCTTTCTTT.

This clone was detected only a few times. The CDR3 DNA is TGCGCCAGCAGCTTGGCTGTTGATACGCAGTATTTT. The encoded protein is CASSLAVDTQYF. This sequence joins TRBV5-1 and TRBJ2-3; no clear D. Trimming took 0 bases from V and 6 from J, leaving 5 bases between them. Germline V CDR1 and CDR2: SGHRS, YFSETQ. The length of the CDR3 is 12 residues. Drawing the rest from reference TRBV5-1 and TRBJ2-3, the complete variable domain is KAGVTQTPRYLIKTRGQQVTLSCSPISGHRSVSWYQQTPGQGLQFLFEYFSETQRNKGNFPGRFSGRQFSNSRSEMNVSTLELGDSALYLCASSLAVDTQYFGPGTRLTVL.

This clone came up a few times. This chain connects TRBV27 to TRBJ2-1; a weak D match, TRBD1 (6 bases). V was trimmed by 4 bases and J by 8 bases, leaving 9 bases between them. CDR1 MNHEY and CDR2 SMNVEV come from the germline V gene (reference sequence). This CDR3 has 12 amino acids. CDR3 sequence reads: CASSSTGYEQFF. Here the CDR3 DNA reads TGTGCCAGCAGTTCTACAGGGTATGAGCAGTTCTTC.

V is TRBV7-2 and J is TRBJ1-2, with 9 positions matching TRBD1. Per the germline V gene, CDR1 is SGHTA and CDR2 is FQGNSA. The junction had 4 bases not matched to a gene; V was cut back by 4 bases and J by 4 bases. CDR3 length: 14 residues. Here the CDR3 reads CASSSQGQGYGYTF. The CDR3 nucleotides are TGTGCCAGCAGCTCACAGGGACAGGGCTATGGCTACACCTTC.

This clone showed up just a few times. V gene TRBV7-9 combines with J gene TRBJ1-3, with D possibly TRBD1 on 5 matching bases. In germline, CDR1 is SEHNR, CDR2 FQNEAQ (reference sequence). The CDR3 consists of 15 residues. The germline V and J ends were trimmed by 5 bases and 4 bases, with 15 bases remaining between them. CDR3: CASSLLQGPGNTIYF. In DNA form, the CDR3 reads TGTGCCAGCAGCCTACTCCAGGGCCCCGGAAACACCATATATTTT.

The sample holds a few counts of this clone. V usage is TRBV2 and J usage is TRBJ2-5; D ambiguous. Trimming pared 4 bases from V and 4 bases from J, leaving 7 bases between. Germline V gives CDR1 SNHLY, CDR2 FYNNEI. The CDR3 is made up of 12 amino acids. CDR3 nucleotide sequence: TGTGCCAGCAGTGGTCAGGTAGAGACCCAGTACTTC. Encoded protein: CASSGQVETQYF. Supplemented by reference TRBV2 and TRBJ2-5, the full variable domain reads EPEVTQTPSHQVTQMGQEVILRCVPISNHLYFYWYRQILGQKVEFLVSFYNNEISEKSEIFDDQFSVERPDGSNFTLKIRSTKLEDSAMYFCASSGQVETQYFGPGTRLLVL.

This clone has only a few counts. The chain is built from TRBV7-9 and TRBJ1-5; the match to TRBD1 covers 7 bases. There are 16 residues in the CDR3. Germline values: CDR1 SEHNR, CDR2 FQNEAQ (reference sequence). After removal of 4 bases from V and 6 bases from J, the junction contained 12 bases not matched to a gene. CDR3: CASSSAGNRDSQPQHF. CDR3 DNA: TGTGCCAGCAGCTCTGCAGGGAACCGGGACAGTCAGCCCCAGCATTTT.

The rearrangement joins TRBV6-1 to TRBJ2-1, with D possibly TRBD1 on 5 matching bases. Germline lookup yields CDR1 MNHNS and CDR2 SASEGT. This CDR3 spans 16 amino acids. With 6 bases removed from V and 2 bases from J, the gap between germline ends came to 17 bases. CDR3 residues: CASREQVLNPYNEQFF. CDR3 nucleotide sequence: TGTGCCAGCAGAGAACAGGTCCTCAACCCCTACAATGAGCAGTTCTTC.

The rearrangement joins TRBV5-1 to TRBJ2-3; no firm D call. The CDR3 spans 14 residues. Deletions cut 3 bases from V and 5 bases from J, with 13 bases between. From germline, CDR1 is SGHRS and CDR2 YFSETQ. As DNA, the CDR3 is TGCGCCAGCAGCTATGACTCCTCTAAAGATACGCAGTATTTT. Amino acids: CASSYDSSKDTQYF.

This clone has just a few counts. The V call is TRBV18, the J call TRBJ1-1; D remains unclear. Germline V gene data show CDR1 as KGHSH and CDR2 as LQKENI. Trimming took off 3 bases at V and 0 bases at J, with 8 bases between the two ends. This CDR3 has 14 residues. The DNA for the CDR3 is TGTGCCAGCTCACCGGTTAGCATGAACACTGAAGCTTTCTTT. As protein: CASSPVSMNTEAFF. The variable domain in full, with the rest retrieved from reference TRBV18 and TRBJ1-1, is NAGVMQNPRHLVRRRGQEARLRCSPMKGHSHVYWYRQLPEEGLKFMVYLQKENIIDESGMPKERFSAEFPKEGPSILRIQQVVRGDSAAYFCASSPVSMNTEAFFGQGTRLTVV.